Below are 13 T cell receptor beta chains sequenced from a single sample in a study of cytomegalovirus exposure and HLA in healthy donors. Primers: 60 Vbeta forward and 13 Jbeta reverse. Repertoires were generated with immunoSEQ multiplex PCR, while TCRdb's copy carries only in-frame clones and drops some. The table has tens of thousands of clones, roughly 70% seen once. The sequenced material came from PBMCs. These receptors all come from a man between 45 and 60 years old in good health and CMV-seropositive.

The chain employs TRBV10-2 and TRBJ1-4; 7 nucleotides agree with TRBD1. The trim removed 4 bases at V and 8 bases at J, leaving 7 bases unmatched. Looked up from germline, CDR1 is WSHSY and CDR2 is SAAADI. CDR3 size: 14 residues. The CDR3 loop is CASSGLRTGEKLFF. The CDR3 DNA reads TGCGCCAGCAGTGGCCTAAGGACAGGAGAAAAACTGTTTTTT.

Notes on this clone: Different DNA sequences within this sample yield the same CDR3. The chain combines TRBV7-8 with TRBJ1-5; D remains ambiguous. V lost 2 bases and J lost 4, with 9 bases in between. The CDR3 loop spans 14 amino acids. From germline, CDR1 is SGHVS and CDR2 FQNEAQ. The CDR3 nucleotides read TGTGCCAGCAGCTTACTTGGCGGAAATCAGCCCCAGCATTTT. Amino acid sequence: CASSLLGGNQPQHF.

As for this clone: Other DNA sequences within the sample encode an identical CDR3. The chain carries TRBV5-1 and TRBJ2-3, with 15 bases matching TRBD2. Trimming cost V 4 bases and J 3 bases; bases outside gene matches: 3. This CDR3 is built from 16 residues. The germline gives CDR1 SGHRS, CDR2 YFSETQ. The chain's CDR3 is CASSPGLAGGTDTQYF. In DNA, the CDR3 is TGCGCCAGCAGCCCGGGACTAGCGGGGGGAACAGATACGCAGTATTTT.

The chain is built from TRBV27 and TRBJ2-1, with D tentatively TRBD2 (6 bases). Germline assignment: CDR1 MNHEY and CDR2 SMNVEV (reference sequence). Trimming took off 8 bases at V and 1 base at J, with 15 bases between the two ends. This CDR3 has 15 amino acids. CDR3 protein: CASELRRGSYNEQFF. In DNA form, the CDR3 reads TGTGCCAGCGAGTTACGGAGGGGATCCTACAATGAGCAGTTCTTC.

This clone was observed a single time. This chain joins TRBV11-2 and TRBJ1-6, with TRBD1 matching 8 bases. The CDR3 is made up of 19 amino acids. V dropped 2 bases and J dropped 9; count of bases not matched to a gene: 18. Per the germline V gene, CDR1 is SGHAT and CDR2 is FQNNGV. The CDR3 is CASSLSRRQGAFEGSPLHF. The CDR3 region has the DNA TGTGCCAGCAGCTTAAGCCGGCGGCAGGGGGCTTTCGAGGGTTCACCCCTCCACTTT. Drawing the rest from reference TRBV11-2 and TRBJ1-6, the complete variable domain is EAGVAQSPRYKIIEKRQSVAFWCNPISGHATLYWYQQILGQGPKLLIQFQNNGVVDDSQLPKDRFSAERLKGVDSTLKIQPAKLEDSAVYLCASSLSRRQGAFEGSPLHFGNGTRLTVT.

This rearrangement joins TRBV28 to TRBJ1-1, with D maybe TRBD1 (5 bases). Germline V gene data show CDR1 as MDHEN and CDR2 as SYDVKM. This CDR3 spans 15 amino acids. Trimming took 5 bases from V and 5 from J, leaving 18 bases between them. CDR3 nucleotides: TGTGCCAGCAGTCCCACCGCCGGGAGGGGTACTGAAGCTTTCTTT. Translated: CASSPTAGRGTEAFF.

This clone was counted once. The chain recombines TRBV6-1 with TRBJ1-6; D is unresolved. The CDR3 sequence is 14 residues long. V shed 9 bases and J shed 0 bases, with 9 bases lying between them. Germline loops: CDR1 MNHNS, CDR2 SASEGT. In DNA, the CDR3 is TGTGCCAGTCGTCTGAGCTCCTATAATTCACCCCTCCACTTT. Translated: CASRLSSYNSPLHF.

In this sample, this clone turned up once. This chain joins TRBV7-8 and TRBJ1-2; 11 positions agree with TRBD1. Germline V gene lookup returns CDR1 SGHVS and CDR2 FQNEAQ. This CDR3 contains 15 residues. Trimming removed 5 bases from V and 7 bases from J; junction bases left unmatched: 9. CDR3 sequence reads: CASSQNGQGAGGYTF. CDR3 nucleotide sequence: TGTGCCAGCAGCCAGAACGGACAGGGGGCCGGTGGCTACACCTTC.

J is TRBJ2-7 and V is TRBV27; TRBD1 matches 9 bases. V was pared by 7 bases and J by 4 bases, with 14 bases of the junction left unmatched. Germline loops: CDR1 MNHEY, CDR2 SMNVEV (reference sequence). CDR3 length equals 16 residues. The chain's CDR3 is CASTIFTGTGNYEQYF. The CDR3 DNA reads TGTGCCAGCACCATCTTCACCGGGACAGGGAATTACGAGCAGTACTTC.

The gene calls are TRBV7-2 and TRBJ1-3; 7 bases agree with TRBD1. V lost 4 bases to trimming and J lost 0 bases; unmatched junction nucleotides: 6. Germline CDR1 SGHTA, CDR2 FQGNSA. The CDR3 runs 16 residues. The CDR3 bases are TGTGCCAGCAGCTATAACAGGGGAAGCTCTGGAAACACCATATATTTT. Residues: CASSYNRGSSGNTIYF.

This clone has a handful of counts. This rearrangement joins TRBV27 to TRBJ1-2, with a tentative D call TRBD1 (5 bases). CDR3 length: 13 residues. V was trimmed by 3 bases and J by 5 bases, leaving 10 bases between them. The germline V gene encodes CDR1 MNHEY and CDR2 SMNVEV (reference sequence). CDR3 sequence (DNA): TGTGCCAGCAGTTTCCAGGGATCATATGGCTACACCTTC. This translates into CASSFQGSYGYTF.

The CDR3 DNA reads TGTGCCAGCAGTTTATCCCCCGACACACCCTCCTACGAGCAGTACTTC. It specifies CASSLSPDTPSYEQYF. The chain uses TRBV27 and TRBJ2-7; D gene unclear. The germline V and J ends were trimmed by 0 bases and 0 bases, with 12 bases remaining between them. This CDR3 contains 16 residues. Germline V lookup: CDR1 MNHEY, CDR2 SMNVEV (reference sequence).

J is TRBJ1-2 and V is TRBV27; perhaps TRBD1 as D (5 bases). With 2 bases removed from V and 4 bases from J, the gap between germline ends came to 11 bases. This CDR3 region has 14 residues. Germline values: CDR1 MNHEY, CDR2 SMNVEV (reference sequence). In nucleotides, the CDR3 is TGTGCCAGCAGTTTAACTCAGGGAACCTATGGCTACACCTTC. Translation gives CASSLTQGTYGYTF.